This paragraph reports one T cell receptor (beta chain). As yet, its antigen is unknown. Clones were sequenced by immunoSEQ multiplex PCR, and TCRdb holds only the in-frame ones, with some missing. The table lists around 30,000 clones, roughly four fifths of them singletons, with roughly 2.5% in the top ten. The data are from a study of OX40 agonist ivuxolimab in advanced cancers. The CDR3 is 14 amino acids. The germline CDR1 and CDR2 sequences are MNHNS and SASEGT. V lost 9 bases, J lost 5 bases, and 7 bases stayed unmatched. Study-wide findings and caveats: A proportion of nonresponders additionally exhibited low normalized T-cell clonal expansion.

The source was CD4+ or CD8+ T cells sorted from blood, collected in a trial of the OX40 agonist ivuxolimab. The clonotype was recovered from an adult with an advanced solid tumor such as melanoma, head and neck, liver or kidney cancer. The chain links TRBV6-1 to TRBJ2-1; 10 nucleotides line up with TRBD2. The DNA for the CDR3 is TGTGCCAGTTTCTCACTAGCGGGAAACAATGAGCAGTTCTTC. Its protein is CASFSLAGNNEQFF.